This T cell receptor (beta chain) was sequenced for a study of cytomegalovirus exposure and HLA in healthy donors. V lost 2 bases, J lost 5 bases, and 19 bases lay in between. Per the germline V gene, CDR1 is KGHSH and CDR2 is LQKENI. The CDR3 contains 17 residues. Primers for the PCR totalled 60 Vbeta and 13 Jbeta. The protocol was immunoSEQ multiplex PCR, while the TCRdb copy is restricted to in-frame clones and leaves out a portion. This sample carries 150,000 to 200,000 clones, approximately 82% of them seen once, and the ten largest clones take approximately 2%. This receptor was obtained from a woman in her thirties in good health and CMV-seronegative. The chain uses TRBV18 and TRBJ2-1; D gene unclear. Source material: PBMCs. CDR3 bases: TGTGCCAGCTCACCAGAAGGAGTCGCTGCGATCAACAATGAGCAGTTCTTC. Amino acid sequence: CASSPEGVAAINNEQFF. The full variable domain, with the rest looked up from reference TRBV18 and TRBJ2-1, is NAGVMQNPRHLVRRRGQEARLRCSPMKGHSHVYWYRQLPEEGLKFMVYLQKENIIDESGMPKERFSAEFPKEGPSILRIQQVVRGDSAAYFCASSPEGVAAINNEQFFGPGTRLTVL.